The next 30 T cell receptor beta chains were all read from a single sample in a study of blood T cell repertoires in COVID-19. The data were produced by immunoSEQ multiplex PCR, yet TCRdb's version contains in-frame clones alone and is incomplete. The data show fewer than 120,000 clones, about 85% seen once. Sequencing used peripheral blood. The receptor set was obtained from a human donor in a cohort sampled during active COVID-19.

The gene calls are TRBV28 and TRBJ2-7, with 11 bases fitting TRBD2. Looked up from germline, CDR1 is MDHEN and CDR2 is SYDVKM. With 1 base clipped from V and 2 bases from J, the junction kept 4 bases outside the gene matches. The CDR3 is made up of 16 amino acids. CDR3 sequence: CASSLLASGGPYEQYF. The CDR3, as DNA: TGTGCCAGCAGTTTATTGGCTAGCGGGGGGCCCTACGAGCAGTACTTC.

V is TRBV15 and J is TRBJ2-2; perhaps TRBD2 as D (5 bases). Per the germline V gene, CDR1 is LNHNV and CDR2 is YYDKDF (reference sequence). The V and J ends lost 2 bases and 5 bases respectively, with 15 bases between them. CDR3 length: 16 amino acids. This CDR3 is CATSRRTRSWTGELFF. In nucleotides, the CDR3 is TGTGCCACCAGCAGACGTACTAGGAGCTGGACCGGGGAGCTGTTTTTT.

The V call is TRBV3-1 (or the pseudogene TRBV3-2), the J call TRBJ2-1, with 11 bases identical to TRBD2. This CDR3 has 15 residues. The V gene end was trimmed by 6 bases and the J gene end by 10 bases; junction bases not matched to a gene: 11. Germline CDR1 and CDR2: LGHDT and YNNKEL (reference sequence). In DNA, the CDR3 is TGTGCCAGCAGTCTAGGGGGACTAGCGGCCCAGGAGCAGTTCTTC. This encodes CASSLGGLAAQEQFF.

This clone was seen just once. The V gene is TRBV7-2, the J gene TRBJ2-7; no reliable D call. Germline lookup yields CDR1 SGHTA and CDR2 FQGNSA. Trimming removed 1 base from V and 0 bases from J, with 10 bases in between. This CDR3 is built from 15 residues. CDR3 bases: TGTGCCAGCAGCTTAGGGCCAGAACGCTCCTACGAGCAGTACTTC. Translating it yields CASSLGPERSYEQYF.

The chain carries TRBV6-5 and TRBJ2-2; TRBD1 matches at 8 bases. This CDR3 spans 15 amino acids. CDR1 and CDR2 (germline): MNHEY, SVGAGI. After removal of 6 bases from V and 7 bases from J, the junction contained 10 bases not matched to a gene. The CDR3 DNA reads TGTGCCAGCAGGCCGACAGGGGTCGAGGGCGGGGAGCTGTTTTTT. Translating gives CASRPTGVEGGELFF.

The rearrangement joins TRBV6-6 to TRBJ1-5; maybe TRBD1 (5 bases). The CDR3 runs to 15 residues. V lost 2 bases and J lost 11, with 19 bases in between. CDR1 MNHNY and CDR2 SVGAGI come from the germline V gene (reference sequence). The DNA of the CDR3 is TGTGCCAGCAGTTACACCAGGGAGGATCGGTCGGCCCAGCATTTT. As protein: CASSYTREDRSAQHF.

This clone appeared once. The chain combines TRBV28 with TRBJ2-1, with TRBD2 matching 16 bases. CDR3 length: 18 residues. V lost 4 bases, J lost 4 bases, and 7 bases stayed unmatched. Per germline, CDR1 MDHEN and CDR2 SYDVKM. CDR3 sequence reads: CASSSIGTSGRVYNEQFF. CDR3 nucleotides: TGTGCCAGCAGTTCCATCGGGACTAGCGGGAGGGTTTACAATGAGCAGTTCTTC.

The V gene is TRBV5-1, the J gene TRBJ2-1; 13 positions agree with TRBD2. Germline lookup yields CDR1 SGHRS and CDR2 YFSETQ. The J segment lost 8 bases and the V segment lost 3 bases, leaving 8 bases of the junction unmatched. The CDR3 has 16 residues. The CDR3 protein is CASSSKTSGGRDEQFF. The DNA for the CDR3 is TGCGCCAGCAGCTCGAAGACTAGCGGGGGGAGGGATGAGCAGTTCTTC. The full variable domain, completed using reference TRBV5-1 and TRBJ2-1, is KAGVTQTPRYLIKTRGQQVTLSCSPISGHRSVSWYQQTPGQGLQFLFEYFSETQRNKGNFPGRFSGRQFSNSRSEMNVSTLELGDSALYLCASSSKTSGGRDEQFFGPGTRLTVL.

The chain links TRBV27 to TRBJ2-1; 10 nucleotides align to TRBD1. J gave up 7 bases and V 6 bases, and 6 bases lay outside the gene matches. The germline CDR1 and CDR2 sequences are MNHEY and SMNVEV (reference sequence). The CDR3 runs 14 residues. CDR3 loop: CASSLRTGGNEQFF. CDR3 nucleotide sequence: TGTGCCAGCAGCCTCCGGACAGGGGGGAATGAGCAGTTCTTC.

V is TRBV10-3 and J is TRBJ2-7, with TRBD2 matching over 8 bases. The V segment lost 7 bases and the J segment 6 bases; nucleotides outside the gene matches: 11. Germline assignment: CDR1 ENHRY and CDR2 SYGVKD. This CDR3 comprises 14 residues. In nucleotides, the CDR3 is TGTGCCATCAAGATCGGGACTAGTTCTTTCGAGCAGTACTTC. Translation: CAIKIGTSSFEQYF.

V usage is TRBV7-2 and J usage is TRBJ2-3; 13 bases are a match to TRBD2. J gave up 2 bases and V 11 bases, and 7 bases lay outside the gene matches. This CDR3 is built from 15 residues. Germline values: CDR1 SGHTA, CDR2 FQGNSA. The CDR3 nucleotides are TGTGCCTCCCGAGGGACTAGCGGGAACACAGATACGCAGTATTTT. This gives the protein CASRGTSGNTDTQYF.

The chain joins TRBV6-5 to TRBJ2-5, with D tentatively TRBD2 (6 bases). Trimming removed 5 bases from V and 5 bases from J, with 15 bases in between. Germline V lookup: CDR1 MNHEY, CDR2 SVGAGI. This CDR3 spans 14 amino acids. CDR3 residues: CASSLSGWGETQYF. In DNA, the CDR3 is TGTGCCAGCAGTCTCAGCGGGTGGGGTGAGACCCAGTACTTC.

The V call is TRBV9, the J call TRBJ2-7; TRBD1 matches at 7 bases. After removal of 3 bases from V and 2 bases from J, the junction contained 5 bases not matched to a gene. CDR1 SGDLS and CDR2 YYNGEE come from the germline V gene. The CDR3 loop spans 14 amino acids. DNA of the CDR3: TGTGCCAGCAGCGCCCGACAGGGCCCCTACGAGCAGTACTTC. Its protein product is CASSARQGPYEQYF.

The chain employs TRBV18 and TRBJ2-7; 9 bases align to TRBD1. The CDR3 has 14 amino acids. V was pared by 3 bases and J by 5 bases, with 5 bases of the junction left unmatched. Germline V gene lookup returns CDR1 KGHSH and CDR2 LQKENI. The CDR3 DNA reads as TGTGCCAGCTCACCCCCAAGGGACAGGGACGAGCAGTACTTC. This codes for CASSPPRDRDEQYF.

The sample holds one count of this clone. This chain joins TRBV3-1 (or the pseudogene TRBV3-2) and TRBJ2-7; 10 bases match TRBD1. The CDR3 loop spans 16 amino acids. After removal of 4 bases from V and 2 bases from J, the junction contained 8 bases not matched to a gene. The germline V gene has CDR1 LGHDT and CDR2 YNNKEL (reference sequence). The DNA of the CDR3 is TGTGCCAGCAGCCCCAGGGACAGGGGAATCGCCTACGAGCAGTACTTC. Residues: CASSPRDRGIAYEQYF.

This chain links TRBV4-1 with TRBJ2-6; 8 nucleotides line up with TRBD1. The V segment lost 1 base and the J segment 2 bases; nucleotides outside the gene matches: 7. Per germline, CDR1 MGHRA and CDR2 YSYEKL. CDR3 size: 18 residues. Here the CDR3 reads CASSQGSGGRTGANVLTF. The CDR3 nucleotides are TGCGCCAGCAGCCAAGGGTCAGGGGGCCGAACTGGGGCCAACGTCCTGACTTTC.

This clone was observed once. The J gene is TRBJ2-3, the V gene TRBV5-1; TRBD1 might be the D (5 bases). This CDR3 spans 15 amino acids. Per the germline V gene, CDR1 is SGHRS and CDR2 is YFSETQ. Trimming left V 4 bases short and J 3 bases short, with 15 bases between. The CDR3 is CASSERQSPTDTQYF. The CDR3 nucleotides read TGCGCCAGCAGCGAAAGACAGAGTCCGACAGATACGCAGTATTTT.

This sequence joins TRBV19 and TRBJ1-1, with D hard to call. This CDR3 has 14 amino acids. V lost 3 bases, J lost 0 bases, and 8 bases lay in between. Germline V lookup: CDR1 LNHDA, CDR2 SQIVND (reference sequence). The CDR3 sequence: CASSIGNMNTEAFF. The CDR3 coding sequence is TGTGCCAGTAGTATCGGGAACATGAACACTGAAGCTTTCTTT. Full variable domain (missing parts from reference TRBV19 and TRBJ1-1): DGGITQSPKYLFRKEGQNVTLSCEQNLNHDAMYWYRQDPGQGLRLIYYSQIVNDFQKGDIAEGYSVSREKKESFPLTVTSAQKNPTAFYLCASSIGNMNTEAFFGQGTRLTVV.

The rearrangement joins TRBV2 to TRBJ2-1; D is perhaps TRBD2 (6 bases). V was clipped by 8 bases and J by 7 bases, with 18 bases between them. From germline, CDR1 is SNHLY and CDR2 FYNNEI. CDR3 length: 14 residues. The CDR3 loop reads CASAIPGLGNEQFF. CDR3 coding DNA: TGTGCCAGCGCGATCCCGGGACTCGGGAATGAGCAGTTCTTC.

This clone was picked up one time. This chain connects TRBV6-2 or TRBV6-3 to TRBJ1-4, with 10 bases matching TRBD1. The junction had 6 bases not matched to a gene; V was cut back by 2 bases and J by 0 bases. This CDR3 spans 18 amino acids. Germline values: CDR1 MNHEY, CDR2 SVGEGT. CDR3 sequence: CASSYRLGTGATNEKLFF. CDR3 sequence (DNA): TGTGCCAGCAGTTACCGCCTTGGGACAGGGGCAACTAATGAAAAACTGTTTTTT.

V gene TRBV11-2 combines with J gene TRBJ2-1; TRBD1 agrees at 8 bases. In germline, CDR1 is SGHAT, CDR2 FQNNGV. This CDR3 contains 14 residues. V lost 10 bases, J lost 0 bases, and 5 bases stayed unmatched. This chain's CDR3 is CATGQGGSYNEQFF. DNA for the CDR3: TGTGCCACCGGACAGGGCGGCTCCTACAATGAGCAGTTCTTC.

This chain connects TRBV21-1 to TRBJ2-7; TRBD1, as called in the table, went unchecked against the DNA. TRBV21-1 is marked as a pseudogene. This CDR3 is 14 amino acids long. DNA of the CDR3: TGTGCCAGCGGATACAGGGCGGCGCCGGACGAGCAGTACTTC. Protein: CASGYRAAPDEQYF.

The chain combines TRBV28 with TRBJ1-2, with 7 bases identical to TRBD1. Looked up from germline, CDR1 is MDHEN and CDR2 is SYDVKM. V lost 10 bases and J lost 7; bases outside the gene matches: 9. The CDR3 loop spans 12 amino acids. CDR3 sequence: CATGGPPGGYTF. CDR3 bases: TGTGCCACAGGGGGTCCGCCCGGTGGCTACACCTTC.

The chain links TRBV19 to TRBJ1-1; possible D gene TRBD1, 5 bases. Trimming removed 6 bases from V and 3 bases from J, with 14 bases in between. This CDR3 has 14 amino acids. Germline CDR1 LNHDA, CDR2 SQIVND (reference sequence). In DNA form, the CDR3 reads TGTGCCAGTAGCCCCCAGGGAGGGCACACTGAAGCTTTCTTT. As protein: CASSPQGGHTEAFF. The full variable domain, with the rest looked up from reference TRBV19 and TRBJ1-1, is DGGITQSPKYLFRKEGQNVTLSCEQNLNHDAMYWYRQDPGQGLRLIYYSQIVNDFQKGDIAEGYSVSREKKESFPLTVTSAQKNPTAFYLCASSPQGGHTEAFFGQGTRLTVV.

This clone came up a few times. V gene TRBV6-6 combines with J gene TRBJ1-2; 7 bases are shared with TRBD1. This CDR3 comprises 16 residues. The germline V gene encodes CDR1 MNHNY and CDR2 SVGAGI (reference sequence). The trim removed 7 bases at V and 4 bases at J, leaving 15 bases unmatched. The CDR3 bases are TGTGCCAGCAAGGGGGAAGGGGGCAAGCAAATCTATGGCTACACCTTC. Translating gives CASKGEGGKQIYGYTF.

CDR3 residues: CASSQGEPGRAFF. The DNA of the CDR3 is TGCGCCAGCAGCCAAGGAGAACCAGGAAGGGCTTTCTTT. This chain links TRBV4-3 with TRBJ1-1; D remains ambiguous. CDR1 is LGHNA and CDR2 is YSLEER in the germline V gene. The V gene lost 1 base and the J gene lost 11 bases, with 14 bases spanning the gap. The CDR3 covers 13 residues.

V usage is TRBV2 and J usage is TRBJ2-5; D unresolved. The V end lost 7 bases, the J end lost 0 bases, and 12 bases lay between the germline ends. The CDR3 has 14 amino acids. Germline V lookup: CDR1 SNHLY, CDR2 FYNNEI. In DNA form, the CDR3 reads TGTGCCAGCAAATCCCGTGGCCACCAAGAGACCCAGTACTTC. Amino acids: CASKSRGHQETQYF.

Here the CDR3 reads CAISETGTGKNIQYF. The CDR3 DNA reads as TGTGCCATCAGTGAGACCGGGACAGGCAAAAACATTCAGTACTTC. The genes are TRBV10-3 and TRBJ2-4; 8 positions agree with TRBD1. The CDR3 contains 15 residues. Germline lookup yields CDR1 ENHRY and CDR2 SYGVKD. V lost 2 bases to trimming and J lost 3 bases; unmatched junction nucleotides: 3.

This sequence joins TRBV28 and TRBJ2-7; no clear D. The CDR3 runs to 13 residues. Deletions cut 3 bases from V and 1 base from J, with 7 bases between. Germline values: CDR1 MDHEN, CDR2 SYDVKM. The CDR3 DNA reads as TGTGCCAGCAGTTTTATCAGTTCCTACGAGCAGTACTTC. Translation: CASSFISSYEQYF.

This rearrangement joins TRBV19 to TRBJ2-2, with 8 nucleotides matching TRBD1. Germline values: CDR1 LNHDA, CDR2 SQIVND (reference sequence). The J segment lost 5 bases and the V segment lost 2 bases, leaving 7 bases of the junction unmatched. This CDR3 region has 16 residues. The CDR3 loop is CASSIKSGGMTGELFF. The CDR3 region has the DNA TGTGCCAGTAGTATAAAATCAGGGGGCATGACCGGGGAGCTGTTTTTT.